This TCR beta chain was recovered during a study of blood T cell repertoires in COVID-19. In the study overall: Sites in the United States, Italy and Spain provided acute and convalescent COVID-19 samples. PBMCs, B-cell-depleted T cells, or T cells were the source of the cDNA or gDNA that made up the material.

The table came from immunoSEQ multiplex PCR; TCRdb's copy has only in-frame clones and leaves some out. In the table there are 200,000 to 250,000 clones, around nine tenths of which are singletons. The CDR3 spans 15 residues. V shed 1 base and J 7 bases; nucleotides not matched to a gene: 9. Germline-derived CDR1 and CDR2 are SGHTA and FQGNSA. The sequence was obtained from a man aged 55-75 years who had recovered from COVID-19. The chain carries TRBV7-2 and TRBJ1-2; 7 bases agree with TRBD1. Source material: peripheral blood. DNA of the CDR3: TGTGCCAGCAGCTTAGAGGCGACAGGGAGTGGTGGCTACACCTTC. Encoded protein: CASSLEATGSGGYTF.